This T cell receptor (beta chain) emerged from a study of blood T cell repertoires in COVID-19. Study details: T cells, B-cell-depleted T cells, or PBMCs supplied cDNA or gDNA.

In the source study's methods: Researchers report that nucleated cell counts were estimated from reference gene primer amplification. Assay: immunoSEQ multiplex PCR; the TCRdb copy retains only in-frame clones and omits some. V and J calls plus clone size are reproduced from that table; the DNA served to infer D and trimming. The sample shows about 150,000 clones, around 82% of them seen only once. The Seattle site enrolled patients during active infection and followed them longitudinally. Comments on this clone: This sample includes further DNA sequences coding for the same CDR3.

The junction had 0 bases not matched to a gene; V was cut back by 1 base and J by 5 bases. This CDR3 region has 13 residues. CDR1 SEHNR and CDR2 FQNEAQ come from the germline V gene (reference sequence). Material for sequencing was peripheral blood. The rearrangement links TRBV7-9 to TRBJ1-1; 8 nucleotides align to TRBD1. This TCR was sampled from a man in his fifties or sixties with COVID-19, enrolled during active disease. CDR3 loop: CASSLGQGTEAFF. The CDR3 nucleotides read TGTGCCAGCAGCTTAGGACAGGGGACTGAAGCTTTCTTT.